This TCR beta chain was recorded in a study of T-cell memory formation after mild COVID-19. This clonotype has a handful of counts. Its antigen is undetermined. TCRdb ran MiXCR on the 5' RACE reads and lists one entry per CDR3 protein. The repertoire includes about 290,000 distinct CDR3 sequences, roughly 18% of them detected once, and roughly 24% sits in the top ten. Germline V gives CDR1 SGHRS, CDR2 YFSETQ. With 2 bases removed from V and 3 bases from J, the gap between germline ends came to 13 bases. CDR3 length: 15 amino acids. Findings of the study overall: The study found balanced CD4/CD8 in clones contracting day 15 to 85 and a CD4+ lean in later expanders.

This clonotype was sampled from a man between 18 and 29 years old who had mild COVID-19 (a few samples of this study predate the infection). Cell type and time point are not known. Sequenced material: PBMCs or a T cell subset sorted from them (not recorded which). The chain is built from TRBV5-1 and TRBJ2-3; D is undetermined. DNA of the CDR3: TGCGCCAGCAGCTTTTGGCCCGGTGGTACAGATACGCAGTATTTT. It is translated as CASSFWPGGTDTQYF.